This T cell receptor (beta chain) originates from a study of T-cell memory formation after mild COVID-19. Turning to the study itself: TCR clusters were largely donor specific. Study-wide findings and caveats: From day 15 to 85, contracting clones were balanced between CD4 and CD8, whereas later expanders leaned toward CD4+.

TCRdb redid the calling of the 5' RACE reads with MiXCR, one entry per CDR3 protein. The sample consists of 45,000 to 55,000 distinct CDR3 sequences, around 10% of them appearing once. The germline V and J ends were trimmed by 3 bases and 6 bases, with 9 bases remaining between them. The CDR3 loop spans 12 amino acids. Germline CDR1 and CDR2: SGHDN and FVKESK. This clonotype was detected ten times or more. Its antigen is undetermined. This receptor was obtained from an adult woman who had mild COVID-19 (a few samples of this study predate the infection). Cell type and time point are not known. V and J are TRBV14 and TRBJ2-7, with a weak D call TRBD1 (6 bases). Sequencing used PBMCs or a T cell subset sorted from them (not recorded which). The CDR3 nucleotides are TGTGCCAGCAGCCAGCTACAGGGCGAGCAGTACTTC. The encoded protein is CASSQLQGEQYF.